These 20 T cell receptor beta chains were sequenced from one sample in a study of cytomegalovirus exposure and HLA in healthy donors (dated by TCRdb to the late 2010s). Libraries were built with the immunoSEQ multiplex PCR assay. For the multiplex PCR, a mixture combining 60 forward primers for TCR Vbeta segments and 13 reverse primers for TCR Jbeta segments was used. As stored in TCRdb, this immuneACCESS dataset retains in-frame rearrangements with V and J assigned. A fraction of the clones does not appear; measured against another copy, unresolved V genes explain less than half of the discrepancy, and the remainder lacks a known reason. The sample records fewer than 130,000 clones, around 80% of which are singletons. The top ten hold 13% of the sample. Sequences were obtained from PBMCs. The receptors derive from a man under 40 in good health and CMV-seropositive.

The chain has TRBV2 and TRBJ2-6; TRBD1 might be the D (6 bases). Germline V gene data show CDR1 as SNHLY and CDR2 as FYNNEI. This CDR3 is built from 15 residues. Between the trimmed V and J ends, which lost 7 bases and 0 bases, there was a span of 10 bases. CDR3 DNA: TGTGCCAGCACCTCAGGGGTCTCTGGGGCCAACGTCCTGACTTTC. Translating gives CASTSGVSGANVLTF.

This chain connects TRBV19 to TRBJ1-1; D remains unclear. The CDR3 is 13 amino acids. The germline gives CDR1 LNHDA, CDR2 SQIVND (reference sequence). The germline V and J ends were trimmed by 3 bases and 6 bases, with 11 bases remaining between them. The CDR3 DNA sequence: TGTGCCAGTAGTATCGGAGCCTACGCTGAAGCTTTCTTT. It translates to CASSIGAYAEAFF.

The chain has TRBV2 and TRBJ1-1, with 8 bases aligning to TRBD1. The ends lost 5 bases at V and 5 bases at J; junction bases unmatched: 7. Germline V gives CDR1 SNHLY, CDR2 FYNNEI. There are 14 residues in the CDR3. Here the CDR3 reads CASSQETGATEAFF. CDR3 DNA sequence: TGTGCCAGCAGTCAAGAGACAGGGGCAACTGAAGCTTTCTTT.

This chain uses TRBV4-1 with TRBJ1-5; unclear D gene. V lost 1 base to trimming and J lost 7 bases, with 8 bases between them. CDR1 is MGHRA and CDR2 is YSYEKL in the germline V gene. This CDR3 has 13 amino acids. For the CDR3, the DNA is TGCGCCAGCAGCCAAGCGGGGATCCAGCCCCAGCATTTT. Amino acid sequence: CASSQAGIQPQHF.

With regard to this clone: This sample includes further DNA sequences coding for the same CDR3. This chain links TRBV7-9 with TRBJ1-1, with 7 positions matching TRBD1. V lost 3 bases and J lost 2; bases outside the gene matches: 3. There are 14 residues in the CDR3. The germline CDR1 and CDR2 sequences are SEHNR and FQNEAQ (reference sequence). The CDR3 protein is CASSLGQSNTEAFF. The CDR3 nucleotides are TGTGCCAGCAGCTTGGGACAGTCTAACACTGAAGCTTTCTTT.

This clone occurred once. The chain uses TRBV27 and TRBJ1-5; 9 nucleotides align to TRBD1. V shed 4 bases and J 4 bases; nucleotides not matched to a gene: 5. Germline CDR1 reads MNHEY; CDR2 reads SMNVEV (reference sequence). This CDR3 spans 15 amino acids. The CDR3 sequence: CASSSTGTGNQPQHF. In DNA, the CDR3 is TGTGCCAGCAGTTCAACCGGGACAGGGAATCAGCCCCAGCATTTT.

This rearrangement joins TRBV18 to TRBJ1-1; 8 nucleotides agree with TRBD1. The trim removed 1 base at V and 1 base at J, leaving 5 bases unmatched. In germline, CDR1 is KGHSH, CDR2 LQKENI. The CDR3 is 16 amino acids. CDR3 nucleotide sequence: TGTGCCAGCTCACCACGGGACAGGAAATCGAACACTGAAGCTTTCTTT. It translates to CASSPRDRKSNTEAFF. The variable domain in full, with the rest retrieved from reference TRBV18 and TRBJ1-1, is NAGVMQNPRHLVRRRGQEARLRCSPMKGHSHVYWYRQLPEEGLKFMVYLQKENIIDESGMPKERFSAEFPKEGPSILRIQQVVRGDSAAYFCASSPRDRKSNTEAFFGQGTRLTVV.

This clone was seen just once. V gene TRBV27 combines with J gene TRBJ2-5; TRBD2 aligns across 9 bases. Germline lookup yields CDR1 MNHEY and CDR2 SMNVEV (reference sequence). J lost 5 bases, V lost 5 bases, and 12 bases had no gene match. The length of the CDR3 is 16 residues. CDR3 coding DNA: TGTGCCAGCAGTCGAAGGGGGGCGGGGGGGGGTGAGACCCAGTACTTC. Its protein product is CASSRRGAGGGETQYF.

The genes are TRBV28 and TRBJ2-7, with 11 bases lining up with TRBD2. The CDR3 sequence is 14 residues long. V lost 3 bases to trimming and J lost 4 bases; unmatched junction nucleotides: 2. Germline V gene data show CDR1 as MDHEN and CDR2 as SYDVKM. This chain's CDR3 is CASSFRLAGYEQYF. The CDR3 DNA is TGTGCCAGCAGTTTTAGACTAGCGGGGTACGAGCAGTACTTC. The whole variable domain, remainder taken from reference TRBV28 and TRBJ2-7, is DVKVTQSSRYLVKRTGEKVFLECVQDMDHENMFWYRQDPGLGLRLIYFSYDVKMKEKGDIPEGYSVSREKKERFSLILESASTNQTSMYLCASSFRLAGYEQYFGPGTRLTVT.

The chain is built from TRBV5-4 and TRBJ2-3; 9 bases match TRBD2. The CDR3 is 14 residues long. The V gene's germline CDR1 is SGHNT and CDR2 YYREEE (reference sequence). Trimming took 5 bases from V and 4 from J; bases not matched to a gene: 5. CDR3 sequence reads: CASRRGGAPDTQYF. The CDR3 bases are TGTGCCAGCAGACGCGGGGGGGCCCCAGATACGCAGTATTTT.

V usage is TRBV5-4 and J usage is TRBJ2-1; 8 bases fit TRBD1. Trimming removed 4 bases from V and 6 bases from J; junction bases left unmatched: 9. The CDR3 sequence is 15 residues long. Germline lookup yields CDR1 SGHNT and CDR2 YYREEE (reference sequence). As DNA, the CDR3 is TGTGCCAGCAGCCTAGGACAGGGAATTTCCAATGAGCAGTTCTTC. Residues: CASSLGQGISNEQFF.

The genes are TRBV9 and TRBJ1-3, with 7 bases identical to TRBD1. This CDR3 region has 15 residues. J lost 2 bases, V lost 2 bases, and 4 bases had no gene match. Germline values: CDR1 SGDLS, CDR2 YYNGEE. The CDR3 sequence: CASSVSDRAGNTIYF. DNA for the CDR3: TGTGCCAGCAGCGTGTCAGACAGGGCTGGAAACACCATATATTTT.

This clone was seen once. The gene calls are TRBV4-1 and TRBJ2-7; possibly TRBD1 for D (5 bases). V lost 1 base to trimming and J lost 4 bases, with 8 bases between them. CDR1 and CDR2 from the germline V gene are MGHRA and YSYEKL. CDR3 length: 13 amino acids. CDR3 coding DNA: TGCGCCAGCAGCCAAGCTGGACAATACGAGCAGTACTTC. Residues: CASSQAGQYEQYF.

The chain employs TRBV27 and TRBJ1-1; 9 nucleotides match TRBD1. The CDR3 loop spans 16 amino acids. CDR1 is MNHEY and CDR2 is SMNVEV in the germline V gene (reference sequence). The V segment lost 7 bases and the J segment 0 bases; nucleotides outside the gene matches: 9. CDR3 nucleotides: TGTGCCAGCAAAGGACAGGGGTTCCTCATGAACACTGAAGCTTTCTTT. It yields the protein CASKGQGFLMNTEAFF.

J is TRBJ1-1 and V is TRBV9, with D possibly TRBD1 on 5 matching bases. V was pared by 3 bases and J by 4 bases, with 13 bases between. Germline V lookup: CDR1 SGDLS, CDR2 YYNGEE. This CDR3 comprises 14 residues. The CDR3 DNA reads as TGTGCCAGCAGCGCGGGACTCATGGTCACTGAAGCTTTCTTT. Translation gives CASSAGLMVTEAFF.

Worth noting for this clone: Sequence at one end of the junction differs from germline and may be a read error. V gene TRBV11-2 combines with J gene TRBJ2-6; 8 nucleotides line up with TRBD1. Germline assignment: CDR1 SGHAT and CDR2 FQNNGV. The length of the CDR3 is 17 residues. CDR3 coding DNA: TGTGCCAGCAACTTGGACAGGGCCTACTCTGGGGCCAACGGCCTGACTTTC. Its translation: CASNLDRAYSGANGLTF.

V is TRBV4-1 and J is TRBJ2-7; perhaps TRBD1 as D (6 bases). Germline CDR1 MGHRA, CDR2 YSYEKL. This CDR3 has 14 amino acids. The germline V and J ends were trimmed by 4 bases and 2 bases, with 12 bases remaining between them. CDR3 DNA: TGCGCCAGCAGCCCAGGGGTAAACGCCTACGAGCAGTACTTC. Translation gives CASSPGVNAYEQYF.

This sequence joins TRBV4-1 and TRBJ2-7; a weak D match, TRBD1 (5 bases). Per the germline V gene, CDR1 is MGHRA and CDR2 is YSYEKL. V lost 3 bases to trimming and J lost 1 base, with 16 bases between them. The CDR3 is made up of 16 amino acids. The CDR3 DNA reads as TGCGCCAGCAGCCAGACCGTCATTCAGGGTTCCTACGAGCAGTACTTC. Amino acids: CASSQTVIQGSYEQYF.

The table lists this clone with a few counts. The chain employs TRBV14 and TRBJ2-3; D is uncertain. The CDR3 runs 16 residues. CDR1 and CDR2 from the germline V gene are SGHDN and FVKESK. Trimming pared 1 base from V and 1 base from J, leaving 12 bases between. CDR3 nucleotide sequence: TGTGCCAGCAGCCAAGGGGTCGGGTGGGGCACAGATACGCAGTATTTT. Translated, it gives CASSQGVGWGTDTQYF.

The chain couples TRBV7-8 to TRBJ2-3; possible D gene TRBD2, 6 bases. Per the germline V gene, CDR1 is SGHVS and CDR2 is FQNEAQ. The CDR3 covers 17 residues. Trimming took 1 base from V and 5 from J, leaving 19 bases between them. The DNA for the CDR3 is TGTGCCAGCAGCTTAGGCTTAGGGGAGACGGGAGTAGATACGCAGTATTTT. It translates to CASSLGLGETGVDTQYF.